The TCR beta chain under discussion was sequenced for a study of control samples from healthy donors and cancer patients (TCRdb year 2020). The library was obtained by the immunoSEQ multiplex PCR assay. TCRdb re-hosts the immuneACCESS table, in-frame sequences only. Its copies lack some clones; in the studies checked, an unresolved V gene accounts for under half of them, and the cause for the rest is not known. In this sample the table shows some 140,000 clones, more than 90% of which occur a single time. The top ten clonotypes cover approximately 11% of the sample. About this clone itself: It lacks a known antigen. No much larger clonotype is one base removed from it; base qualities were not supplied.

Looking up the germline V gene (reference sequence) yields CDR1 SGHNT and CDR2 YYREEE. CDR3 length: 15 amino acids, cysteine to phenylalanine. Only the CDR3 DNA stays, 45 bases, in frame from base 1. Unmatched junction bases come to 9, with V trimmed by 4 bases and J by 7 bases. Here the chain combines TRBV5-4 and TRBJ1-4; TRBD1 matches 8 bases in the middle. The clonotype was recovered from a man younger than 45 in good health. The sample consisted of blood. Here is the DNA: TGTGCCAGCAGCGGGGGGACAGGCGGGTTTGAAAAACTGTTTTTT. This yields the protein CASSGGTGGFEKLFF.